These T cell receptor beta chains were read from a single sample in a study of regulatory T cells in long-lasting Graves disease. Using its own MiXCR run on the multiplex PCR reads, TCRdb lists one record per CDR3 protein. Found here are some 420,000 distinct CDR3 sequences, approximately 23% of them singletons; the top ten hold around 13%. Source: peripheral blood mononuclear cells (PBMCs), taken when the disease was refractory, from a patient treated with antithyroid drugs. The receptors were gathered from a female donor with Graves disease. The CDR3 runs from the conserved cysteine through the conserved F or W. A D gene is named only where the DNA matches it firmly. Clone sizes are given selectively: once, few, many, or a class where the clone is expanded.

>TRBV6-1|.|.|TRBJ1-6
TGTGCCAGCAGTGAAGCGGGGTTGGCACCCCTCCACTTT
CASSEAGLAPLHF
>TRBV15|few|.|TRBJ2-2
TGTGCCACCAGCAGAGATTGGGACTTGCGGGGGGAGCTGTTTTTT
CATSRDWDLRGELFF
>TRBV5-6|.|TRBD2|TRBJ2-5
TGTGCCAGCAGCTTTGAGGGCGGGGGGCCGCGGAGGGAGACCCAGTACTTC
CASSFEGGGPRRETQYF
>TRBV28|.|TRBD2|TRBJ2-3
TGTGCCAGCAGGGCGACTAGCGGCTCGAGCACAGATACGCAGTATTTT
CASRATSGSSTDTQYF
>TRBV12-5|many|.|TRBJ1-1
TGTGCTAGTGGTTTGGCGACAGACACTGAAGCTTTCTTT
CASGLATDTEAFF
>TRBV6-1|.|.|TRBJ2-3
TGTGCCAGCAGTCCCCGGGCAGATACGCAGTATTTT
CASSPRADTQYF
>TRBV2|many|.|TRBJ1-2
TGTGCCACCCGTCCCCCGACGGCTCTGGGTGGCTACACCTTC
CATRPPTALGGYTF
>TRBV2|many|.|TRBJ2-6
TGTGCCAGCAGTGAACAGGGAACCGGGGCCAACGTCCTGACTTTC
CASSEQGTGANVLTF
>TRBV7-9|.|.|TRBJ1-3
TGTGCCAGCAGTCCTGGGGCCGCGGGAGGAAACACCATATATTTT
CASSPGAAGGNTIYF
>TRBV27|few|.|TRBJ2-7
TGTGCCAGCCGATTCCGACCCGGGACGGGCTCCTACGAGCAGTACTTC
CASRFRPGTGSYEQYF
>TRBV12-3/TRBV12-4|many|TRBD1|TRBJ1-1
TGTGCCAGCAGGTCAGGGGGCGCTTGGGTGGAAGCTTTCTTT
CASRSGGAWVEAFF
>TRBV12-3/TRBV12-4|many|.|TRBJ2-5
TGTGCCAGCAGTATTCCCCACGACGAGACCCAGTACTTC
CASSIPHDETQYF
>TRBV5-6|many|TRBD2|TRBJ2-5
TGTGCCAGCAGCTTGGAAGCGGGGGGGCAAGAGACCCAGTACTTC
CASSLEAGGQETQYF
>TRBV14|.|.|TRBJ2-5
TGTGCCAGCAGCCAAGTCGGAGGGATCGGCGAGACCCAGTACTTC
CASSQVGGIGETQYF
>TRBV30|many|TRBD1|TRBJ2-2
TGTGCCTGGAGTGTACAGGTGGGACAGAACCAGTTTTTT
CAWSVQVGQNQFF
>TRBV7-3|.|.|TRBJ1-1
TGTGCCAGCAGCTTATCAGGGTTCGGGAACACTGAAGCTTTCTTT
CASSLSGFGNTEAFF
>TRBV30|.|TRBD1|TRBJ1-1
TGTGCCTGGGGGACAGACCCGAACACTGAAGCTTTCTTT
CAWGTDPNTEAFF
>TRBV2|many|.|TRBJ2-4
TGTGCCAGCAGTGCTACAGGGAGGGTTGACGAAAACATTCAGTACTTC
CASSATGRVDENIQYF
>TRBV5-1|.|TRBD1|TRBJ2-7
TGCGCCAGCAGCTCACAAAAGCCGGGACAGGGGGCGCGGGAGCAGTACTTC
CASSSQKPGQGAREQYF
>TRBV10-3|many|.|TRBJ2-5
TGTGCCATCAGTGAGTCGGGAGGAGAAGAGACCCAGTACTTC
CAISESGGEETQYF
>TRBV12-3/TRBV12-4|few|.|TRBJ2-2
TGTGCCAGCAGTACCGAGGACACCGGGGAGCTGTTTTTT
CASSTEDTGELFF
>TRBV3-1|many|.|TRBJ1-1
TGTGCCAGCAGCCAAACCACACGGACGACTTTCTTT
CASSQTTRTTFF
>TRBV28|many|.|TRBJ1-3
TGTGCCAGCAGTCCAGGACAGACTGGAAACACCATATATTTT
CASSPGQTGNTIYF
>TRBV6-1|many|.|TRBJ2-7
TGTGCCAGCAGTGAAGCGGCCACCTGGACCTACGAGCAGTACTTC
CASSEAATWTYEQYF
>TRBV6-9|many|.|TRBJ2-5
TGTGCCAGCAGTTACTCAGGGCTAGATTCGGAGACCCAGTACTTC
CASSYSGLDSETQYF
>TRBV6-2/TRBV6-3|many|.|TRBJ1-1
TGTGCCAGCAGTTATGTTATGAACACTGAAGCTTTCTTT
CASSYVMNTEAFF
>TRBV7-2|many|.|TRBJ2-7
TGTGCCAGCAGCTCACGGGGTCGGATATTCTCCTACGAGCAGTACTTC
CASSSRGRIFSYEQYF
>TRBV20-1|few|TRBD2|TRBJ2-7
TGCAGTGCTACCGGGGGGCTAGCGGGAGTCGCCTACGAGCAGTACTTC
CSATGGLAGVAYEQYF
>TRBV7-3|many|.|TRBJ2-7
TGTGCCAGCAGTTTAACCAGGGCCCACGAGCAGTACTTC
CASSLTRAHEQYF
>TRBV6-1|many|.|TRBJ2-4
TGTGCCAGCAGGCTCGGGGGTGCGGATAAAAACATTCAGTACTTC
CASRLGGADKNIQYF
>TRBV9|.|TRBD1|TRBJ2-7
TGTGCCAGCAGCGTAGTAGAATGGGGACAGCTGCCTGGGGAGCAGTACTTC
CASSVVEWGQLPGEQYF
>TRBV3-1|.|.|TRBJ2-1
TGTGCCAGCAGTCGTTCGGCCAAATCCTACAATGAGCAGTTCTTC
CASSRSAKSYNEQFF
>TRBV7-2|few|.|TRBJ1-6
TGTGCCAGCAGCTTACTGCTCGGAGGGAATTCACCCCTCCACTTT
CASSLLLGGNSPLHF
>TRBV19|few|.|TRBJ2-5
TGTGCCAGTAGTATAGAGTCACAGCAAGAGACCCAGTACTTC
CASSIESQQETQYF
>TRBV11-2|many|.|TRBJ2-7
TGTGCCAGCAGCCAGCGAGAGGACAGCAGAAGGGCCTACGAGCAGTACTTC
CASSQREDSRRAYEQYF
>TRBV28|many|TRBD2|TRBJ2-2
TGTGCCAGCAGTTCAAGACTAGCGGGAGTATTCGGGGAGCTGTTTTTT
CASSSRLAGVFGELFF
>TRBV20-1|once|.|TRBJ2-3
TGCAGTGCTAGAGATCGTGGGGATACGCAGTATTTT
CSARDRGDTQYF
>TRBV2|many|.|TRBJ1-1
TGTGCCAGCAGTGAATTGGGGGAAGCTGAAGCTTTCTTT
CASSELGEAEAFF
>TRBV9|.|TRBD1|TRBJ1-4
TGTGCCAGCAGCGTCCTCCCCGACAGGGGAGAAAAACTGTTTTTT
CASSVLPDRGEKLFF
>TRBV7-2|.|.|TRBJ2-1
TGTGCCAGCAGCTTCCCTAACTCTTACAATGAGCAGTTCTTC
CASSFPNSYNEQFF
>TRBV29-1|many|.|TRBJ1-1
TGCAGCGCTCTATTGGATCTAAACACTGAAGCTTTCTTT
CSALLDLNTEAFF
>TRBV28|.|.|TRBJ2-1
TGTGCCAGCAGTGCCTGGACAGATTACAATGAGCAGTTCTTC
CASSAWTDYNEQFF
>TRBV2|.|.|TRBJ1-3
TGTGCCAGCAGTGGGAGACCCTCGTCTATATGGGATTTT
CASSGRPSSIWDF
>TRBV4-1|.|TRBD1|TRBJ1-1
TGCGCCAGCAGCCAACCAACCAGGGGGCGATGGGAAGCTTTCTTT
CASSQPTRGRWEAFF